This passage covers 20 T cell receptor beta chains from one sample sequenced in a study of cytotoxic CD8 clonotypes in ibrutinib-treated CLL. Produced via immunoSEQ multiplex PCR; TCRdb's table is partial and in-frame only. Seen here are tens of thousands of clones, approximately 57% observed once, and the top ten hold under 15%. Material: PBMCs, obtained after 12 months of ibrutinib treatment. The receptor set was obtained from a human donor with chronic lymphocytic leukemia.

This chain links TRBV7-8 with TRBJ2-6; D perhaps matches TRBD1 (6 bases). This CDR3 contains 15 residues. The V end was cut by 5 bases, the J end by 0 bases, with 8 bases between. CDR1 and CDR2 (germline): SGHVS, FQNEAQ. The DNA for the CDR3 is TGTGCCAGCAGCCCCAGGGGCTCTGGGGCCAACGTCCTGACTTTC. As protein: CASSPRGSGANVLTF.

This clone was observed a few times. The chain combines TRBV7-8 with TRBJ1-1; D gene ambiguous. The CDR3 is made up of 12 amino acids. Germline CDR1 reads SGHVS; CDR2 reads FQNEAQ. The V end was cut by 5 bases, the J end by 1 base, with 5 bases between. This CDR3 reads CASSNRNTEAFF. The CDR3 region has the DNA TGTGCCAGCAGCAACAGGAACACTGAAGCTTTCTTT. Filled out from reference TRBV7-8 and TRBJ1-1, the complete variable domain reads GAGVSQSPRYKVAKRGQDVALRCDPISGHVSLFWYQQALGQGPEFLTYFQNEAQLDKSGLPSDRFFAERPEGSVSTLKIQRTQQEDSAVYLCASSNRNTEAFFGQGTRLTVV.

This chain connects TRBV29-1 to TRBJ2-6, with a weak D call TRBD1 (6 bases). The CDR3 sequence is 17 residues long. The germline V gene has CDR1 SQVTM and CDR2 ANQGSEA. V gave up 4 bases and J gave up 0 bases, with 16 bases separating them. The CDR3 nucleotides read TGCAGCGTTGGCACGTTAACAGGGACCTCTGGGGCCAACGTCCTGACTTTC. It encodes CSVGTLTGTSGANVLTF.

This chain connects TRBV9 to TRBJ2-3; D ambiguous. Germline CDR1 reads SGDLS; CDR2 reads YYNGEE. The CDR3 covers 12 residues. Trimming removed 3 bases from V and 6 bases from J, with 8 bases in between. The CDR3, as DNA: TGTGCCAGCAGCGCCATGTGGGATACGCAGTATTTT. Protein sequence: CASSAMWDTQYF.

The chain carries TRBV5-4 and TRBJ1-3, with a possible D match to TRBD1 (5 bases). Germline CDR1 reads SGHNT; CDR2 reads YYREEE (reference sequence). V was pared by 0 bases and J by 8 bases, with 12 bases between. CDR3 size: 14 residues. The CDR3 region has the DNA TGTGCCAGCAGCTTGGCAGGGTCGGGAGACACCATATATTTT. Translating it yields CASSLAGSGDTIYF.

This sequence joins TRBV5-1 and TRBJ2-1; D is perhaps TRBD2 (6 bases). With 3 bases removed from V and 9 bases from J, the gap between germline ends came to 16 bases. This CDR3 comprises 14 residues. CDR1 and CDR2 (germline): SGHRS, YFSETQ. CDR3 protein: CASSWVTSPTEQFF. CDR3 nucleotides: TGCGCCAGCAGCTGGGTAACTAGCCCGACTGAGCAGTTCTTC.

This clone was counted ten times or more. The V call is TRBV7-2, the J call TRBJ2-1; a possible D gene is TRBD2 (5 bases). The germline V and J ends were trimmed by 4 bases and 3 bases, with 7 bases remaining between them. This CDR3 has 13 residues. Germline V lookup: CDR1 SGHTA, CDR2 FQGNSA. The CDR3, as DNA: TGTGCCAGCAGCTCCCGGGACTACAATGAGCAGTTCTTC. Translating gives CASSSRDYNEQFF.

J is TRBJ1-6 and V is TRBV28; D ambiguous. V was pared by 2 bases and J by 6 bases, with 5 bases between. Germline CDR1 MDHEN, CDR2 SYDVKM. The CDR3 contains 13 residues. CDR3 region: CASSLTANSPLHF. In DNA, the CDR3 is TGTGCCAGCAGTTTAACAGCTAATTCACCCCTCCACTTT.

Regarding this clone: At one end the junction does not follow the germline gene, possibly because of a read error. The chain is built from TRBV6-5 and TRBJ1-1, with 12 bases lining up with TRBD1. The CDR3 is 16 residues long. Germline V gene data show CDR1 as MNHEY and CDR2 as SVGAGI. The chain's CDR3 is CASSHSGTGGNTEAFF. The CDR3 nucleotides read TGTGCCAGCAGTCACTCCGGGACAGGGGGCAACACTGAAGCTTTCTTT.

The chain recombines TRBV28 with TRBJ2-3; 9 positions match TRBD1. Germline CDR1 and CDR2: MDHEN and SYDVKM. Trimming took 3 bases from V and 4 from J; bases not matched to a gene: 2. The CDR3 contains 14 residues. The CDR3 spells CASSLTGGPDTQYF. The CDR3 bases are TGTGCCAGCAGTTTGACAGGGGGGCCAGATACGCAGTATTTT.

V gene TRBV6-5 combines with J gene TRBJ1-4; the D is unclear. Trimming took off 5 bases at V and 8 bases at J, with 18 bases between the two ends. The CDR3 consists of 15 residues. CDR1 is MNHEY, CDR2 SVGAGI, per germline. CDR3 loop: CASSPRSSWGEKLFF. CDR3 DNA: TGTGCCAGCAGTCCGCGAAGTAGTTGGGGAGAAAAACTGTTTTTT.

By its share, this clone is medium-sized. The chain links TRBV5-1 to TRBJ2-1, with 12 bases matching TRBD2. The CDR3 covers 20 residues. Germline lookup yields CDR1 SGHRS and CDR2 YFSETQ. After removal of 0 bases from V and 1 base from J, the junction contained 11 bases not matched to a gene. The CDR3 DNA reads TGCGCCAGCAGCTTGGCAGGGACTAGCGGGTACGTGTGGTCCTACAATGAGCAGTTCTTC. Its translation is CASSLAGTSGYVWSYNEQFF.

This chain links TRBV6-6 with TRBJ1-1; D gene uncertain. The CDR3 is 14 residues long. The ends were cut back, 0 bases at V and 1 base at J, with 6 bases in the middle. Germline V lookup: CDR1 MNHNY, CDR2 SVGAGI (reference sequence). DNA of the CDR3: TGTGCCAGCAGTTACTCGTTAAGGAACACTGAAGCTTTCTTT. Residues: CASSYSLRNTEAFF.

The rearrangement joins TRBV10-2 to TRBJ2-7; TRBD1 agrees at 10 bases. The CDR3 sequence is 14 residues long. The ends lost 5 bases at V and 4 bases at J; junction bases unmatched: 5. Germline lookup yields CDR1 WSHSY and CDR2 SAAADI. In DNA form, the CDR3 reads TGCGCCAGCAGTCTTGGGACAGGGGTTTACGAGCAGTACGTC. It codes for CASSLGTGVYEQYV.

This chain's CDR3 is CASSLRAGGFTEQFF. CDR3 in DNA: TGCGCCAGCAGCTTGCGAGCGGGAGGGTTTACGGAGCAGTTCTTC. The V and J genes are TRBV5-1 and TRBJ2-1, with TRBD2 identical over 10 bases. The V gene's germline CDR1 is SGHRS and CDR2 YFSETQ. The CDR3 contains 15 residues. The J segment lost 10 bases and the V segment lost 1 base, leaving 8 bases of the junction unmatched.

The chain employs TRBV7-6 and TRBJ2-3; 8 bases are shared with TRBD1. Trimming took 1 base from V and 6 from J; bases not matched to a gene: 6. This CDR3 region has 15 residues. Germline lookup yields CDR1 SGHVS and CDR2 FNYEAQ. The CDR3 loop is CASSLEGTGVDTQYF. Here the CDR3 DNA reads TGTGCCAGCAGCTTAGAAGGGACAGGTGTGGATACGCAGTATTTT.

The chain employs TRBV6-4 and TRBJ2-2; D might be TRBD1 or TRBD2, each matching 5 bases. V lost 1 base and J 3 bases, leaving 15 bases between the germline ends. This CDR3 contains 17 residues. CDR1 is MRHNA, CDR2 SNTAGT, per germline. CDR3 coding DNA: TGTGCCAGCAGTGACTTTAAAAGAGGGGTTTACACCGGGGAGCTGTTTTTT. Translation gives CASSDFKRGVYTGELFF.

In its sample, this clone was seen many times. V gene TRBV18 combines with J gene TRBJ1-6; no definite D call. Germline values: CDR1 KGHSH, CDR2 LQKENI. Trimming removed 2 bases from V and 9 bases from J, with 14 bases in between. This CDR3 contains 15 residues. In nucleotides, the CDR3 is TGTGCCAGCTCACCAGGCTTACCTAAAGGTTCACCCCTCCACTTT. It encodes CASSPGLPKGSPLHF. The full variable domain, rest sourced from reference TRBV18 and TRBJ1-6, is NAGVMQNPRHLVRRRGQEARLRCSPMKGHSHVYWYRQLPEEGLKFMVYLQKENIIDESGMPKERFSAEFPKEGPSILRIQQVVRGDSAAYFCASSPGLPKGSPLHFGNGTRLTVT.

The genes are TRBV7-9 and TRBJ1-4, with TRBD1 matching over 8 bases. Unmatched junction bases numbered 10, after V lost 7 bases and J lost 6 bases. The germline V gene has CDR1 SEHNR and CDR2 FQNEAQ (reference sequence). The CDR3 is made up of 15 amino acids. The CDR3 DNA is TGTGCCAGCACCCAGGGGGCTCGGGGGGATGAAAAACTGTTTTTT. Amino acid sequence: CASTQGARGDEKLFF.

The chain's CDR3 is CASSIGQGRSNQPQHF. CDR3 DNA: TGTGCCAGCAGCATCGGACAGGGTCGTAGCAATCAGCCCCAGCATTTT. This chain uses TRBV5-4 with TRBJ1-5; TRBD1 agrees at 8 bases. The V segment lost 4 bases and the J segment 0 bases; nucleotides outside the gene matches: 6. CDR3 length: 16 residues. Germline CDR1 and CDR2: SGHNT and YYREEE (reference sequence).